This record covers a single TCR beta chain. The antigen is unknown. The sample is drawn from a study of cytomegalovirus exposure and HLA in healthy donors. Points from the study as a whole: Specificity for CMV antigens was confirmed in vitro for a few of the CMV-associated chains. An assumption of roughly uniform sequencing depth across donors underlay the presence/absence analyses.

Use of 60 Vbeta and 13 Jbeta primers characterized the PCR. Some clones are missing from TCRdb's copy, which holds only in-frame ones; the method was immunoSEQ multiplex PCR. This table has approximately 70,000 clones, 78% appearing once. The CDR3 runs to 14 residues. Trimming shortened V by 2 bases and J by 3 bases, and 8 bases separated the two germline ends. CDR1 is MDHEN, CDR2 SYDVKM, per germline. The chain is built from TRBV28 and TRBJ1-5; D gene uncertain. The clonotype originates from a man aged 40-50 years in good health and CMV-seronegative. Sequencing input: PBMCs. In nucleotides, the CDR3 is TGTGCCAGCAGTTTAGAGAGACACAATCAGCCCCAGCATTTT. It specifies CASSLERHNQPQHF.